Sequencing of this TCR beta chain was carried out in a study of blood T cells in healthy people across ages. Study observations and caveats: Across the age range, TCR beta diversity per million T cells fell in a roughly linear way.

With a J-beta primer mix and a sample-barcoded 5' primer, a second PCR ran about 7 to 12 cycles. TCRdb re-analysed the 5' RACE reads in MiXCR, keeping a single row per CDR3 protein. Of a few hundred thousand distinct CDR3 sequences in the sample, approximately 52% were seen once. The sample providers were healthy Caucasian people from Russia, aged about 6 to 90. Each sample used at least 6 million PBMCs. Total RNA, at least 5.5 micrograms per sample, came from PBMCs. The V and J ends lost 2 bases and 6 bases respectively, with 16 bases between them. Germline values: CDR1 SNHLY, CDR2 FYNNEI. This CDR3 region has 15 residues. This clonotype showed up just a few times. Its antigen is undetermined.

The TCR originated in a man in his 60s in good health. The sequenced sample consisted of blood. The chain uses TRBV2 and TRBJ1-2; possibly TRBD1 for D (6 bases). For the CDR3, the DNA is TGTGCCAGCAGTGAAATTAGGGGGGCGACGGATGGCTACACCTTC. Amino acid sequence: CASSEIRGATDGYTF. The whole variable domain, remainder taken from reference TRBV2 and TRBJ1-2, is EPEVTQTPSHQVTQMGQEVILRCVPISNHLYFYWYRQILGQKVEFLVSFYNNEISEKSEIFDDQFSVERPDGSNFTLKIRSTKLEDSAMYFCASSEIRGATDGYTFGSGTRLTVV.